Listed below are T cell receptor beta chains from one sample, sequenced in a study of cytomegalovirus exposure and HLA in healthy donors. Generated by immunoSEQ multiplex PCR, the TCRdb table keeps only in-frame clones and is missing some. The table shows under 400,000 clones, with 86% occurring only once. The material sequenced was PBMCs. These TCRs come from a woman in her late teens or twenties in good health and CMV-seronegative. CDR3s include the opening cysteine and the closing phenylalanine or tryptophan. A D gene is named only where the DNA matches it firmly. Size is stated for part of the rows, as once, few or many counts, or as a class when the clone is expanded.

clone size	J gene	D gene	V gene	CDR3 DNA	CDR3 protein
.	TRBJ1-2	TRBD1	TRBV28	TGTGCCAGCAGACCCCCGACGACAGGGGGATATGGCTACACCTTC	CASRPPTTGGYGYTF
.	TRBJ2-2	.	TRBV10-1	TGCGCCAGCAGTGAGGTAAAGCGAGGGGGCACCGGGGAGCTGTTTTTT	CASSEVKRGGTGELFF
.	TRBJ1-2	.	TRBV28	TGTGCCTGCCGGGGGGGAGGTGGCTACACCTTC	CACRGGGGYTF
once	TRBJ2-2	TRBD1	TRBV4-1	TGCGCCAGCAGCCTCAAGACAGGGGCGAACACCGGGGAGCTGTTTTTT	CASSLKTGANTGELFF
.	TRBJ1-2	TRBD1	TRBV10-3	TGTGCCATCAGTGAAGAGGGACAGGGAAACTATGGCTACACCTTC	CAISEEGQGNYGYTF
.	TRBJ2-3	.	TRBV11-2	TGTGCCAGCAGCTTACAGGCTAACACAGATACGCAGTATTTT	CASSLQANTDTQYF
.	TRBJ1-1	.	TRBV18	TGTGCCAGCTCAGTTGGAGCCGGGACACTCAACACTGAAGCTTTCTTT	CASSVGAGTLNTEAFF
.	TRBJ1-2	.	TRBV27	TGTGCCAGCAGTTTAGTGGGACCCCGGACAGCCGATAACTATGGCTACACCTTC	CASSLVGPRTADNYGYTF
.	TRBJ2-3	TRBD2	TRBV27	TGTGCCAGCAGTTTATCCTACTCACTAGCGGGTGAGGGGGATACGCAGTATTTT	CASSLSYSLAGEGDTQYF
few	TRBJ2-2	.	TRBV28	TGTGCCAGCAGTTTACCGTACCCGGACACCGGGGAGCTGTTTTTT	CASSLPYPDTGELFF
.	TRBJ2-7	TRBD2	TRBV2	TGTGCCAGCAGTGATGAGGGACTAGTCTACGAGCAGTACTTC	CASSDEGLVYEQYF
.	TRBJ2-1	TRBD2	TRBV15	TGTGCCACCAGCACCCCCAGCGGGATGGAGGGTGAGCAGTTCTTC	CATSTPSGMEGEQFF
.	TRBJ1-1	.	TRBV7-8	TGTGCCAGCAGCTTACGACAGGAAAGGAGGCCGAACACTGAAGCTTTCTTT	CASSLRQERRPNTEAFF